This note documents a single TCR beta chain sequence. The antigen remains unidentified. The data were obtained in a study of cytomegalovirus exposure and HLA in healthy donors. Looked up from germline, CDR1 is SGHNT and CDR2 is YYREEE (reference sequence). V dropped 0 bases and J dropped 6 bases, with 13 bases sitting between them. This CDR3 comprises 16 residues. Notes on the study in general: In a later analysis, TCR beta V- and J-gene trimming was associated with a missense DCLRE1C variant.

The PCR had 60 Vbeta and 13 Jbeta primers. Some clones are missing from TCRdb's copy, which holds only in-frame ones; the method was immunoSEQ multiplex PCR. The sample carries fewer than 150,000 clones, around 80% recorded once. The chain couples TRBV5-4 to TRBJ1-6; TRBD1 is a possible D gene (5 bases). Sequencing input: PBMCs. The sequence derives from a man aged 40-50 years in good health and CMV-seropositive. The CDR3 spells CASSLAQGSLNSPLHF. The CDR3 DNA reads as TGTGCCAGCAGCTTGGCCCAGGGAAGCCTTAATTCACCCCTCCACTTT.